What follows is one T cell receptor (beta chain) and its context. This record belongs to a study of blood T cell repertoires in COVID-19. Overall study: Sample material is recorded as cDNA or gDNA derived from T cells, B-cell-depleted T cells, or PBMCs.

Seattle researchers signed up patients amid active infection and tracked them longitudinally. Trimming removed 6 bases from V and 5 bases from J; junction bases left unmatched: 5. From germline, CDR1 is ENHRY and CDR2 SYGVKD. This CDR3 has 15 amino acids. In the original processing: Amplification from reference gene primers served as the basis for estimated nucleated cell counts. Assay: immunoSEQ multiplex PCR; the TCRdb copy retains only in-frame clones and omits some. The V and J calls and clone size are taken from that table; D and trimming were inferred from the DNA. This table has approximately 200,000 clones, around 94% appearing once.

Sequences were obtained from peripheral blood. The V call is TRBV10-3, the J call TRBJ2-7; 15 nucleotides agree with TRBD2. The sequence was collected from a man aged 30-40 years with COVID-19, enrolled during active disease. CDR3 sequence reads: CAIRIRTSGGDEQYF. Written as DNA, the CDR3 is TGTGCCATCAGGATTAGGACTAGCGGGGGGGACGAGCAGTACTTC.